The 20 T cell receptor beta chains below were found in one sample sequenced in a study of shared clonotypes between healthy human individuals. Data came from immunoSEQ multiplex PCR; TCRdb stores just in-frame clones and leaves some out. The table lists 2,100,000 or so clones, roughly 95% of them singletons. The sample taken for sequencing was naive CD4+ T cells sorted from blood. Subset defined: CD45RA+ positively selected. These receptors originate from a man aged 18-30 years in good health.

On this clone: The same CDR3 arises from other DNA sequences in this sample as well. V is TRBV6-5 and J is TRBJ2-7; tentatively, D is TRBD1 or TRBD2 (6 bases each). The CDR3 spans 15 residues. With 2 bases removed from V and 2 bases from J, the gap between germline ends came to 13 bases. Germline-derived CDR1 and CDR2 are MNHEY and SVGAGI. The CDR3 DNA reads TGTGCCAGCAGTTACAGGGGGTCGGGAGCCTACGAGCAGTACTTC. Protein: CASSYRGSGAYEQYF.

Comments on this clone: At the DNA level, this CDR3 is encoded by other sequences in the same sample as well. The chain links TRBV30 to TRBJ1-1; tentatively, D is TRBD1 (5 bases). Germline V gene sequence: CDR1 GTSNPN, CDR2 SVGIG (reference sequence). V lost 2 bases and J 4 bases, leaving 5 bases between the germline ends. This CDR3 has 11 residues. The CDR3 bases are TGTGCCTGGAGTCAGGGCACTGAAGCTTTCTTT. It is translated as CAWSQGTEAFF.

The chain recombines TRBV6-5 with TRBJ2-7; TRBD1 matches at 8 bases. This CDR3 has 13 amino acids. The V gene's germline CDR1 is MNHEY and CDR2 SVGAGI. With 5 bases clipped from V and 5 bases from J, the junction kept 5 bases outside the gene matches. Written as DNA, the CDR3 is TGTGCCAGCAGTCGACCAGGGGGCAACGAGCAGTACTTC. Its translation is CASSRPGGNEQYF.

The chain carries TRBV10-3 and TRBJ1-2; 11 bases fit TRBD1. Trimming removed 6 bases from V and 8 bases from J; junction bases left unmatched: 11. Germline V gene lookup returns CDR1 ENHRY and CDR2 SYGVKD. This CDR3 comprises 15 residues. In nucleotides, the CDR3 is TGTGCCATCAGCTCTTCGGACAGGGGGCGACTCGGCTACACCTTC. It specifies CAISSSDRGRLGYTF.

This chain connects TRBV19 to TRBJ1-4; D is perhaps TRBD1 (5 bases). This CDR3 is 15 amino acids long. Germline V gene data show CDR1 as LNHDA and CDR2 as SQIVND (reference sequence). Trimming left V 7 bases short and J 6 bases short, with 18 bases between. CDR3 DNA sequence: TGTGCCAGTACCTCAGTAGGGGCGGGTGATGAAAAACTGTTTTTT. Translating gives CASTSVGAGDEKLFF.

J is TRBJ2-3 and V is TRBV6-5; 14 bases are shared with TRBD2. The CDR3 runs to 15 residues. Germline V gene lookup returns CDR1 MNHEY and CDR2 SVGAGI. Trimming removed 4 bases from V and 4 bases from J; junction bases left unmatched: 1. CDR3 loop: CASSLTSGRADTQYF. The CDR3 DNA is TGTGCCAGCAGTTTGACTAGCGGGAGGGCAGATACGCAGTATTTT.

A note on this clone: Other DNA sequences of this sample code for an identical CDR3. The chain recombines TRBV6-6 with TRBJ1-1, with D possibly matching TRBD1 (5 bases). The V gene lost 6 bases and the J gene lost 8 bases, with 10 bases spanning the gap. From germline, CDR1 is MNHNY and CDR2 SVGAGI (reference sequence). The CDR3 is 11 amino acids. The CDR3 spells CASSLTAEAFF. The CDR3 coding sequence is TGTGCCAGCAGCCTGACAGCGGAAGCTTTCTTT.

The chain carries TRBV6-5 and TRBJ1-3; D gene uncertain. The germline V and J ends were trimmed by 5 bases and 4 bases, with 15 bases remaining between them. Germline V lookup: CDR1 MNHEY, CDR2 SVGAGI. The CDR3 totals 15 residues. CDR3 in DNA: TGTGCCAGCAGTCAGACGTGGTTGGGGGGAAACACCATATATTTT. Translated: CASSQTWLGGNTIYF.

This chain joins TRBV10-3 and TRBJ2-1, with TRBD2 as a possible D gene (8 bases). CDR3 size: 17 residues. Germline lookup yields CDR1 ENHRY and CDR2 SYGVKD. The V end lost 2 bases, the J end lost 0 bases, and 14 bases lay between the germline ends. The CDR3 loop reads CAISERDSGSSYNEQFF. In DNA form, the CDR3 reads TGTGCCATCAGTGAGCGGGACAGCGGGAGCTCCTACAATGAGCAGTTCTTC.

The J gene is TRBJ2-3, the V gene TRBV6-5; a weak D match, TRBD1 (5 bases). V was pared by 4 bases and J by 4 bases, with 6 bases between. Germline values: CDR1 MNHEY, CDR2 SVGAGI. This CDR3 comprises 12 residues. The CDR3 sequence: CASSWGADTQYF. The DNA of the CDR3 is TGTGCCAGCAGTTGGGGCGCAGATACGCAGTATTTT.

This rearrangement joins TRBV6-1 to TRBJ1-2, with TRBD1 matching 7 bases. With 7 bases clipped from V and 1 base from J, the junction kept 6 bases outside the gene matches. Germline assignment: CDR1 MNHNS and CDR2 SASEGT. This CDR3 is built from 14 residues. CDR3 in amino acids: CASIGTVGNYGYTF. The CDR3 DNA reads TGTGCCAGCATTGGGACAGTAGGTAACTATGGCTACACCTTC.

The rearrangement uses TRBV10-3 and TRBJ2-5; D gene unclear. Looked up from germline, CDR1 is ENHRY and CDR2 is SYGVKD. The CDR3 runs 12 residues. V shed 3 bases and J shed 1 base, with 3 bases lying between them. CDR3 DNA: TGTGCCATCAGTGACTTCCAAGAGACCCAGTACTTC. This sequence encodes CAISDFQETQYF.

This clone occurred once. This CDR3 is CASSPPANTDTQYF. The DNA of the CDR3 is TGTGCCAGCTCACCACCTGCCAACACAGATACGCAGTATTTT. J is TRBJ2-3 and V is TRBV18; D is uncertain. This CDR3 has 14 residues. Germline CDR1 KGHSH, CDR2 LQKENI. Trimming stripped 0 bases from V and 2 bases from J, with 6 bases between.

As for this clone: Additional DNA sequences in this sample encode the identical CDR3. The chain is built from TRBV7-2 and TRBJ2-2; D is perhaps TRBD2 (5 bases). The CDR3 spans 13 residues. CDR1 is SGHTA and CDR2 is FQGNSA in the germline V gene. Deletions cut 1 base from V and 7 bases from J, with 7 bases between. The CDR3 region has the DNA TGTGCCAGCAGCTTAGAACGGGACGGGGAGCTGTTTTTT. Translation gives CASSLERDGELFF.

In its sample, this clone was seen once. V usage is TRBV19 and J usage is TRBJ2-7, with 7 bases identical to TRBD1. CDR1 is LNHDA and CDR2 is SQIVND in the germline V gene (reference sequence). The CDR3 is 15 residues long. V dropped 4 bases and J dropped 6; count of bases not matched to a gene: 12. The DNA for the CDR3 is TGTGCCAGTAGTACCTCCGGGACAGTGTTAGGCGAGCAGTACTTC. Protein: CASSTSGTVLGEQYF.

The V and J genes are TRBV18 and TRBJ2-2; unclear D gene. CDR1 and CDR2 (germline): KGHSH, LQKENI. Trimming removed 3 bases from V and 0 bases from J, with 8 bases in between. This CDR3 has 15 amino acids. The CDR3: CASSPAGANTGELFF. The CDR3 nucleotides are TGTGCCAGCTCACCGGCAGGAGCGAACACCGGGGAGCTGTTTTTT.

This chain links TRBV19 with TRBJ2-7; weak D call: TRBD1 (6 bases). CDR3 length: 13 amino acids. Germline values: CDR1 LNHDA, CDR2 SQIVND (reference sequence). V was shortened by 9 bases and J by 5 bases, with 17 bases between the two germline ends. The CDR3 is CASSGQPTDEQYF. The CDR3 nucleotides read TGTGCCAGCTCCGGACAGCCAACGGACGAGCAGTACTTC.

The chain carries TRBV18 and TRBJ2-7; weak D call: TRBD2 (5 bases). Between the trimmed V and J ends, which lost 6 bases and 8 bases, there was a span of 23 bases. Germline lookup yields CDR1 KGHSH and CDR2 LQKENI. The CDR3 has 15 amino acids. The CDR3 spells CASSPFPGLATKQYF. The CDR3 bases are TGTGCCAGCTCTCCCTTTCCGGGGTTAGCTACGAAGCAGTACTTC.

As for this clone: Distinct nucleotide sequences in the sample also encode this CDR3. The chain carries TRBV5-1 and TRBJ2-5, with D perhaps matching TRBD2 (6 bases). V gave up 0 bases and J gave up 3 bases, with 12 bases separating them. Germline-derived CDR1 and CDR2 are SGHRS and YFSETQ. The CDR3 has 15 amino acids. CDR3 amino acids: CASSLGPGGEETQYF. The CDR3 DNA reads TGCGCCAGCAGCTTGGGGCCGGGCGGGGAAGAGACCCAGTACTTC.

V usage is TRBV5-4 and J usage is TRBJ2-7; D remains ambiguous. The CDR3 totals 15 residues. The V end lost 4 bases, the J end lost 4 bases, and 18 bases lay between the germline ends. Germline-derived CDR1 and CDR2 are SGHNT and YYREEE (reference sequence). CDR3 nucleotide sequence: TGTGCCAGCAGCCGCCGACAAGACCTTGGTTACGAGCAGTACTTC. Protein sequence: CASSRRQDLGYEQYF.